This TCR beta chain comes out of a study of blood T cell repertoires in COVID-19. Across the whole study: Both acute and convalescent COVID-19 samples were obtained from the United States, Italy and Spain. From T cells, B-cell-depleted T cells, or PBMCs came the material, which was cDNA or gDNA.

Under the authors' procedure: Amplified reference gene primers provided the basis for estimating nucleated cell counts. The table came from immunoSEQ multiplex PCR; TCRdb's copy has only in-frame clones and leaves some out. V and J calls and clone size are as listed in that table; D and trimming were resolved from the DNA. The sample carries 95,000 to 150,000 clones, about nine tenths recorded once. Germline CDR1 and CDR2: SGHDN and FVKESK. The CDR3 sequence is 17 residues long. Trimming left V 2 bases short and J 5 bases short, with 20 bases between. This TCR came from a man aged 35-49 years with acute or convalescent COVID-19. This sequence joins TRBV14 and TRBJ2-3; D is perhaps TRBD2 (5 bases). Input material: peripheral blood. CDR3 sequence: CASSQRIGGLRRDTQYF. The CDR3 bases are TGTGCCAGCAGCCAACGAATCGGCGGACTCCGGAGAGATACGCAGTATTTT.